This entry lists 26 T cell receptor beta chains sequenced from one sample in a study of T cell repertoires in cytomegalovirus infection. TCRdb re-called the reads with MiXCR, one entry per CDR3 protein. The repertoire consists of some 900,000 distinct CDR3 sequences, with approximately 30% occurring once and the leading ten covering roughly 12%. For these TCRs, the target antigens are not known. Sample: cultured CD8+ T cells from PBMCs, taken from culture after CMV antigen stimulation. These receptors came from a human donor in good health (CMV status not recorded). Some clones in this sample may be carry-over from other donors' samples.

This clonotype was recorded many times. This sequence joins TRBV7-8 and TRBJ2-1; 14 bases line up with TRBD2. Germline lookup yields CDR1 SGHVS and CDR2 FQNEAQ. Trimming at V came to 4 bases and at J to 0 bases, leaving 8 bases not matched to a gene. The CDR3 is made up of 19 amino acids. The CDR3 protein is CASSWMGLAGAGSYNEQFF. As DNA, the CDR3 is TGTGCCAGCAGCTGGATGGGACTAGCGGGGGCGGGCTCCTACAATGAGCAGTTCTTC.

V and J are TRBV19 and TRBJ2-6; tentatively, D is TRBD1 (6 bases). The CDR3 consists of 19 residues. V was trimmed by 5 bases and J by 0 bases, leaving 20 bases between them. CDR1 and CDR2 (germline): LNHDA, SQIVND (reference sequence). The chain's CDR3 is CASSLVRGRSSSGANVLTF. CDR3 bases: TGTGCCAGTAGTTTGGTCAGGGGACGCTCGAGCTCTGGGGCCAACGTCCTGACTTTC. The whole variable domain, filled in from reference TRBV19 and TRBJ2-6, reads DGGITQSPKYLFRKEGQNVTLSCEQNLNHDAMYWYRQDPGQGLRLIYYSQIVNDFQKGDIAEGYSVSREKKESFPLTVTSAQKNPTAFYLCASSLVRGRSSSGANVLTFGAGSRLTVL.

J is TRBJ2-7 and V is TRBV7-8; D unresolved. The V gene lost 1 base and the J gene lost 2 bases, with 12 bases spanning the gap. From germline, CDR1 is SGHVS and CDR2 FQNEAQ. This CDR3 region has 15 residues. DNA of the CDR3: TGTGCCAGCAGCTTAGGGTCCCGGATTACCTACGAGCAGTACTTC. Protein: CASSLGSRITYEQYF.

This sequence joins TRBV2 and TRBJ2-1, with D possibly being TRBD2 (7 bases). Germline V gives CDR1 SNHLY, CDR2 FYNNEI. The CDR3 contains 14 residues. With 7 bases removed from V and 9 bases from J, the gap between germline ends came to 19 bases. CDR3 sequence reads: CASMSAGGGSEQFF. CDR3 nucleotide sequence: TGTGCCAGCATGTCCGCGGGCGGGGGCAGTGAGCAGTTCTTC.

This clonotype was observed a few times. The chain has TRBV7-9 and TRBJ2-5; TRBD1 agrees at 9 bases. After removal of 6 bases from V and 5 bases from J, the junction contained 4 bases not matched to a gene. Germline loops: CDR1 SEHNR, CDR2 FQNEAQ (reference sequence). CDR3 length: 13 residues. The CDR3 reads CASRPGQGETQYF. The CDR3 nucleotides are TGTGCCAGCAGACCCGGACAGGGGGAGACCCAGTACTTC. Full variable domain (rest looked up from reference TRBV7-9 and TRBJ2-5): DTGVSQNPRHKITKRGQNVTFRCDPISEHNRLYWYRQTLGQGPEFLTYFQNEAQLEKSRLLSDRFSAERPKGSFSTLEIQRTEQGDSAMYLCASRPGQGETQYFGPGTRLLVL.

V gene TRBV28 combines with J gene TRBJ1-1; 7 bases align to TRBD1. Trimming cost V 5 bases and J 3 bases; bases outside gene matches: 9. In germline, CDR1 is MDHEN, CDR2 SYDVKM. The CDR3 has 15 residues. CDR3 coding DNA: TGTGCCAGCAGTGGGACAGTGGGGTTGGACACTGAAGCTTTCTTT. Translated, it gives CASSGTVGLDTEAFF.

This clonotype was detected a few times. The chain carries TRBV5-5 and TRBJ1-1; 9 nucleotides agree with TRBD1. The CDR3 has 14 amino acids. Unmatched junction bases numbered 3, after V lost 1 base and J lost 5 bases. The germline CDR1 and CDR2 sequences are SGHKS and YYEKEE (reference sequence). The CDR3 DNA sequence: TGTGCCAGCAGCTTGTGGGGGACAGGGACTGAAGCTTTCTTT. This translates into CASSLWGTGTEAFF.

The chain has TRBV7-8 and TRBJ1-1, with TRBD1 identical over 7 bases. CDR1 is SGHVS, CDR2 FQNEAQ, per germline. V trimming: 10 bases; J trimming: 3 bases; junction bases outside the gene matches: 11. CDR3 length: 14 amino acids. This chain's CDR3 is CATERTGVDTEAFF. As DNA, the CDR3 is TGTGCCACCGAACGGACAGGTGTGGACACTGAAGCTTTCTTT.

CDR3 residues: CSARELGTGGNTEAFF. CDR3 sequence (DNA): TGCAGTGCTAGAGAACTAGGGACAGGGGGAAACACTGAAGCTTTCTTT. The V call is TRBV20-1, the J call TRBJ1-1; 11 bases agree with TRBD1. The V gene end was trimmed by 0 bases and the J gene end by 2 bases; junction bases not matched to a gene: 5. The CDR3 is made up of 16 amino acids. Germline V CDR1 and CDR2: DFQATT, SNEGSKA (reference sequence).

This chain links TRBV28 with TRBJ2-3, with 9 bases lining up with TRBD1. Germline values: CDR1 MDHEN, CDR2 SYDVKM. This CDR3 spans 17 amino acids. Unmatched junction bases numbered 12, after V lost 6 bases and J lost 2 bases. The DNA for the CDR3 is TGTGCCAGCAGCCACACTAGGACAGGGGAACTCACAGATACGCAGTATTTT. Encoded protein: CASSHTRTGELTDTQYF.

Here the CDR3 reads CASSLGEGIQYF. The CDR3 DNA sequence: TGTGCCAGCAGTTTAGGGGAGGGCATTCAGTACTTC. V usage is TRBV27 and J usage is TRBJ2-4; TRBD2 aligns across 7 bases. V lost 2 bases to trimming and J lost 9 bases; unmatched junction nucleotides: 1. The V gene's germline CDR1 is MNHEY and CDR2 SMNVEV (reference sequence). There are 12 residues in the CDR3.

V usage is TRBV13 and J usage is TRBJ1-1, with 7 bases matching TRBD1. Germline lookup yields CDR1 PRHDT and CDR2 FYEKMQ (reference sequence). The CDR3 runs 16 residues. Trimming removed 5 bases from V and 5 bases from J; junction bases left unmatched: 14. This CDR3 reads CASSPREDRILTEAFF. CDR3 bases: TGTGCCAGCAGCCCCCGAGAGGACAGGATCCTTACTGAAGCTTTCTTT. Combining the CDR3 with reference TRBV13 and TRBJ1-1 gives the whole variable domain AAGVIQSPRHLIKEKRETATLKCYPIPRHDTVYWYQQGPGQDPQFLISFYEKMQSDKGSIPDRFSAQQFSDYHSELNMSSLELGDSALYFCASSPREDRILTEAFFGQGTRLTVV.

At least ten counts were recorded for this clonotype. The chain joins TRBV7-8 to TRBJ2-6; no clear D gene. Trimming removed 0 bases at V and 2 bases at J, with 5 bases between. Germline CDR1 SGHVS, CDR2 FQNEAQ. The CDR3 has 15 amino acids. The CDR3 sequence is CASSLAATGANVLTF. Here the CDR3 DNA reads TGTGCCAGCAGCTTAGCGGCCACTGGGGCCAACGTCCTGACTTTC.

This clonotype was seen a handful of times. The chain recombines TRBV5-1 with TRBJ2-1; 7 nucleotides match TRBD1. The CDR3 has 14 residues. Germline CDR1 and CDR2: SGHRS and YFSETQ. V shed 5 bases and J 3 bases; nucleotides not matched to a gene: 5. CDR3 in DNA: TGCGCCAGCAGGGGGGACAGCAACTACAATGAGCAGTTCTTC. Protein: CASRGDSNYNEQFF.

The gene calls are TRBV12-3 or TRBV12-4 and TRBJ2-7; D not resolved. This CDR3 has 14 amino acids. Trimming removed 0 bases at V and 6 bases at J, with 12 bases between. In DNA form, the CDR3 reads TGTGCCAGCAGTTTAGCGGTTGGGGTTCGCGAGCAGTACTTC. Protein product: CASSLAVGVREQYF.

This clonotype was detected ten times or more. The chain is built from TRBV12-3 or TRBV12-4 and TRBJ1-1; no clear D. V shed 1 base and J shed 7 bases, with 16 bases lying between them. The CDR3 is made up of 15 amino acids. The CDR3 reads CASSLVGRIADEAFF. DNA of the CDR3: TGTGCCAGCAGTTTAGTGGGCCGGATTGCCGATGAAGCTTTCTTT.

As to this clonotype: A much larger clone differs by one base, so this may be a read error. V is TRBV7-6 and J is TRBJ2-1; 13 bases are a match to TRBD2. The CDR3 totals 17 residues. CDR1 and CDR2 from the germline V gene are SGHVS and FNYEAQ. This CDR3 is CVSSWTSGGSSYNEQFF. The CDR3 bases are TGTGTCAGCAGCTGGACTAGCGGGGGAAGCTCCTACAATGAGCAGTTCTTC.

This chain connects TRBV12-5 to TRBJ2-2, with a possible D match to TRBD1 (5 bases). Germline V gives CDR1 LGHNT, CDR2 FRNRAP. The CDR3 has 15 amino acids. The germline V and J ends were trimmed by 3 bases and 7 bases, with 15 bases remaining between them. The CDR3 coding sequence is TGTGCTAGTGGTTTTAGGCAGGGAAGTGTCGGGGAGCTGTTTTTT. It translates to CASGFRQGSVGELFF.

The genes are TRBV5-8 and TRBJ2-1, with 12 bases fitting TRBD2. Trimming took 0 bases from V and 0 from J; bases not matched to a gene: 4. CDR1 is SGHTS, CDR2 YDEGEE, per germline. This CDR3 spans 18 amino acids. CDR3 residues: CASSLGLAGAFSYNEQFF. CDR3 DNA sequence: TGTGCCAGCAGCTTGGGACTAGCGGGGGCCTTCTCCTACAATGAGCAGTTCTTC.

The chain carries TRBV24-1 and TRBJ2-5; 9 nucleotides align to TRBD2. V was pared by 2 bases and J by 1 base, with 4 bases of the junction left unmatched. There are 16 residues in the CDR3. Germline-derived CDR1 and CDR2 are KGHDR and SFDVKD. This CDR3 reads CATSDSGLASQETQYF. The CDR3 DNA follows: TGTGCCACCAGTGATTCGGGACTAGCTAGCCAAGAGACCCAGTACTTC.

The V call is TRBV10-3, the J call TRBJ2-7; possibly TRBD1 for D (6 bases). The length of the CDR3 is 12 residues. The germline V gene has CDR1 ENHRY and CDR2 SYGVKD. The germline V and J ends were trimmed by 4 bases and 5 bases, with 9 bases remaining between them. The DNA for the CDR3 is TGTGCCATCAGTGCAGGGGCCCACGAGCAGTACGTC. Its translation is CAISAGAHEQYV.

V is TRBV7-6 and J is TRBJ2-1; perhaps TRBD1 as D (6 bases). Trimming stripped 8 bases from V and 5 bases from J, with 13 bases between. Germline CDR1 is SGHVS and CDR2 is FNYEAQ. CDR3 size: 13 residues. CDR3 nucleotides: TGTGCCAGCGGTGAGGGGGATGACAATGAGCAGTTCTTC. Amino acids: CASGEGDDNEQFF.

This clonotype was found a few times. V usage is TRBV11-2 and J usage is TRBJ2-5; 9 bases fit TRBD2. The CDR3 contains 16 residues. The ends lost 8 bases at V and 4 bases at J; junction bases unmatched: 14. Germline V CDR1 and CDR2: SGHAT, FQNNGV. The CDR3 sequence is CASRGASGVWRETQYF. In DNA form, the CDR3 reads TGTGCCAGCCGAGGAGCTAGCGGGGTATGGCGAGAGACCCAGTACTTC.

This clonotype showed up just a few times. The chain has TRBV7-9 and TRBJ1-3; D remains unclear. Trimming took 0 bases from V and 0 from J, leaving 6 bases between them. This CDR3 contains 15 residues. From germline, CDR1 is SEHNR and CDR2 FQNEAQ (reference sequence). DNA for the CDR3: TGTGCCAGCAGCTTAGCTGGCCCCTCTGGAAACACCATATATTTT. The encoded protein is CASSLAGPSGNTIYF.

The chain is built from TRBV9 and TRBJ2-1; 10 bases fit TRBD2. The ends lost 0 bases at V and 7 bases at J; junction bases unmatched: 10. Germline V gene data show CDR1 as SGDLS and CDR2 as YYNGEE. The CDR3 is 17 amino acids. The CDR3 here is CASSVGGAGGLTNEQFF. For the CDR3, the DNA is TGTGCCAGCAGCGTAGGAGGAGCGGGGGGGCTAACGAATGAGCAGTTCTTC.

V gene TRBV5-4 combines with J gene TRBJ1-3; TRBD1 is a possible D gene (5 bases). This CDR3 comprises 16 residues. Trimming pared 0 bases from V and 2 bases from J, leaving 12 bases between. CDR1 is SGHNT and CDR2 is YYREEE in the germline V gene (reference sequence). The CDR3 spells CASSLEPGITGNTIYF. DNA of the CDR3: TGTGCCAGCAGCTTGGAGCCAGGGATCACTGGAAACACCATATATTTT.